This record covers a single T cell receptor (beta chain). This sample is part of a study of shared clonotypes between healthy human individuals. The wider study: The study drew on two women and three men aged 18 to 49 as donors.

Sequenced by immunoSEQ multiplex PCR; TCRdb stores in-frame clones only, minus some. The table has around 1,000,000 clones, 70% to 85% seen once. V lost 3 bases and J 6 bases, leaving 6 bases between the germline ends. The germline CDR1 and CDR2 sequences are MNHNS and SASEGT. CDR3 length: 11 amino acids. Sequenced: memory CD4+ T cells from PBMCs. As for subset: CD45RA-negative fraction. This sequence joins TRBV6-1 and TRBJ2-7; D remains ambiguous. The TCR was taken from a man aged 18-30 years in good health. Some clones in this sample may be carry-over from other donors' samples. The CDR3 is CASSEGREQYF. The CDR3 DNA reads TGTGCCAGCAGTGAGGGCCGCGAGCAGTACTTC.